The next 14 T cell receptor beta chains were all read from a single sample in a study of CD8 T cells in Susac syndrome. Random hexamers were used to reverse transcribe the RNA input (roughly 0.5 to 1 ug). TCRdb re-called the immunoSEQ multiplex PCR reads through MiXCR, storing one row per CDR3 protein. The sample holds 75,000 to 95,000 distinct CDR3 sequences; 95% are singletons and the top ten take about 0.45%. Sequenced input: CD8+ T cells from PBMCs. The receptor set was obtained from a human donor with Susac syndrome.

The chain couples TRBV3-1 to TRBJ2-7; D gene ambiguous. Germline V gene lookup returns CDR1 LGHDT and CDR2 YNNKEL (reference sequence). The CDR3 has 15 residues. V lost 0 bases and J 5 bases, leaving 14 bases between the germline ends. The CDR3 loop is CASSQDNGQSHEQYF. CDR3 DNA sequence: TGTGCCAGCAGCCAAGATAACGGCCAATCCCACGAGCAGTACTTC.

The chain employs TRBV9 and TRBJ2-5, with a possible D match to TRBD2 (7 bases). CDR3 size: 17 residues. Trimming took 0 bases from V and 1 from J, leaving 16 bases between them. The germline gives CDR1 SGDLS, CDR2 YYNGEE. The DNA for the CDR3 is TGTGCCAGCAGCGTAGGGGGGGCTAGCGGACCCCAAGAGACCCAGTACTTC. This codes for CASSVGGASGPQETQYF.

V is TRBV14 and J is TRBJ2-7; 8 bases are shared with TRBD2. Trimming removed 7 bases from V and 4 bases from J; junction bases left unmatched: 9. Germline V gives CDR1 SGHDN, CDR2 FVKESK. The CDR3 has 14 residues. The CDR3: CASNPGTSGYEQYF. CDR3 sequence (DNA): TGTGCCAGCAATCCCGGGACTAGTGGGTACGAGCAGTACTTC.

This rearrangement joins TRBV14 to TRBJ2-1; D is uncertain. This CDR3 is 12 amino acids long. V was trimmed by 8 bases and J by 4 bases, leaving 9 bases between them. CDR1 SGHDN and CDR2 FVKESK come from the germline V gene. CDR3 sequence reads: CASADSYNEQFF. The CDR3 coding sequence is TGTGCCAGCGCTGACTCATACAATGAGCAGTTCTTC.

The chain employs TRBV14 and TRBJ2-7, with unresolved D. The CDR3 contains 14 residues. Germline loops: CDR1 SGHDN, CDR2 FVKESK. Trimming removed 0 bases at V and 0 bases at J, with 6 bases between. The CDR3 is CASSQDDTSYEQYF. CDR3 in DNA: TGTGCCAGCAGCCAAGATGACACCTCCTACGAGCAGTACTTC.

The J gene is TRBJ2-7, the V gene TRBV29-1, with D maybe TRBD1 (5 bases). CDR1 SQVTM and CDR2 ANQGSEA come from the germline V gene. V lost 6 bases and J lost 4, with 13 bases in between. The CDR3 runs to 12 residues. The CDR3 bases are TGCAGCGTAGGCGGAGACAGTTACGAGCAGTACTTC. The encoded protein is CSVGGDSYEQYF.

This chain links TRBV29-1 with TRBJ2-7; 16 nucleotides line up with TRBD2. V lost 3 bases, J lost 4 bases, and 15 bases stayed unmatched. The CDR3 is made up of 19 amino acids. Germline CDR1 is SQVTM and CDR2 is ANQGSEA. CDR3 residues: CSVDAPGTSGREGIYEQYF. The CDR3 DNA sequence: TGCAGCGTTGACGCACCCGGGACTAGCGGGAGGGAGGGTATATACGAGCAGTACTTC.

This rearrangement joins TRBV5-1 to TRBJ2-1, with D unclear. Trimming took off 0 bases at V and 0 bases at J, with 10 bases between the two ends. The CDR3 length is 16 residues. Per germline, CDR1 SGHRS and CDR2 YFSETQ. CDR3 bases: TGCGCCAGCAGCTTGGAACGCGGCCTCTCCTACAATGAGCAGTTCTTC. Amino acids: CASSLERGLSYNEQFF.

The rearrangement joins TRBV3-1 to TRBJ2-2; weak D call: TRBD2 (5 bases). V was clipped by 4 bases and J by 6 bases, with 12 bases between them. This CDR3 has 14 amino acids. Per the germline V gene, CDR1 is LGHDT and CDR2 is YNNKEL (reference sequence). The CDR3 DNA sequence: TGTGCCAGCAGCCCGCGGACTGTAGCCGGGGAGCTGTTTTTT. It encodes CASSPRTVAGELFF.

J is TRBJ1-2 and V is TRBV29-1; 8 bases are shared with TRBD1. The germline gives CDR1 SQVTM, CDR2 ANQGSEA. This CDR3 is built from 14 residues. Trimming cost V 6 bases and J 1 base; bases outside gene matches: 7. In DNA form, the CDR3 reads TGCAGCGTGGCAGGGGGCGATTTTAACTATGGCTACACCTTC. Translated, it gives CSVAGGDFNYGYTF. The whole variable domain, filled in from reference TRBV29-1 and TRBJ1-2, reads SAVISQKPSRDICQRGTSLTIQCQVDSQVTMMFWYRQQPGQSLTLIATANQGSEATYESGFVIDKFPISRPNLTFSTLTVSNMSPEDSSIYLCSVAGGDFNYGYTFGSGTRLTVV.

The chain couples TRBV20-1 to TRBJ2-1; D uncertain. From germline, CDR1 is DFQATT and CDR2 SNEGSKA (reference sequence). The ends were cut back, 3 bases at V and 9 bases at J, with 9 bases in the middle. This CDR3 has 11 amino acids. The CDR3 is CSARLWGEQFF. The CDR3 DNA sequence: TGCAGTGCTAGGCTGTGGGGTGAGCAGTTCTTC.

The chain combines TRBV30 with TRBJ2-3; D remains ambiguous. Germline loops: CDR1 GTSNPN, CDR2 SVGIG (reference sequence). This CDR3 is 14 amino acids long. V was cut by 0 bases and J by 1 base, with 8 bases left in between. Written as DNA, the CDR3 is TGTGCCTGGAGTGTACTCTCCGGCACAGATACGCAGTATTTT. It yields the protein CAWSVLSGTDTQYF.

The chain carries TRBV27 and TRBJ2-1, with 7 bases identical to TRBD2. V was pared by 5 bases and J by 7 bases, with 8 bases of the junction left unmatched. This CDR3 contains 14 residues. Germline V gene sequence: CDR1 MNHEY, CDR2 SMNVEV (reference sequence). The CDR3 reads CASSERGLGNEQFF. Here the CDR3 DNA reads TGTGCCAGCAGTGAGCGGGGTTTGGGGAATGAGCAGTTCTTC.

The chain recombines TRBV19 with TRBJ2-1, with TRBD2 matching 13 bases. The junction had 3 bases not matched to a gene; V was cut back by 3 bases and J by 7 bases. This CDR3 comprises 15 residues. Germline values: CDR1 LNHDA, CDR2 SQIVND (reference sequence). CDR3 residues: CASSMGTSGKNEQFF. The CDR3, as DNA: TGTGCCAGTAGTATGGGGACTAGCGGGAAGAATGAGCAGTTCTTC. Full variable domain (remainder filled in from reference TRBV19 and TRBJ2-1): DGGITQSPKYLFRKEGQNVTLSCEQNLNHDAMYWYRQDPGQGLRLIYYSQIVNDFQKGDIAEGYSVSREKKESFPLTVTSAQKNPTAFYLCASSMGTSGKNEQFFGPGTRLTVL.